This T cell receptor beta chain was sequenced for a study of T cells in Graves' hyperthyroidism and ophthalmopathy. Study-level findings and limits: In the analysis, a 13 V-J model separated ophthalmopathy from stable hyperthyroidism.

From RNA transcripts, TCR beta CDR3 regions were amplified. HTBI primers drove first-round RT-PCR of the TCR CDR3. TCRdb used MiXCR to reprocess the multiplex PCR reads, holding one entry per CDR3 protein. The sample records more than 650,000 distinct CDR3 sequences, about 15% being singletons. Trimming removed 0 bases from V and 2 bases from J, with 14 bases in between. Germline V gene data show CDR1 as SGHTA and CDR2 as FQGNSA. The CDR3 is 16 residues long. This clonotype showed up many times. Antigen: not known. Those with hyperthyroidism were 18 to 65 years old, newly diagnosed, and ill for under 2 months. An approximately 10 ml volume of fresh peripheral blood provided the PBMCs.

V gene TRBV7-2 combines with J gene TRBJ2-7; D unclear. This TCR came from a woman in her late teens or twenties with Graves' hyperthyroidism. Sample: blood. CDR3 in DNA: TGTGCCAGCAGCTTAGCGAGGACCGAAGGTCCCTACGAGCAGTACTTC. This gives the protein CASSLARTEGPYEQYF.